The source of this T cell receptor (beta chain) is a study of T cell responses to AZD1222 COVID-19 vaccine. As regards this clone: The antigen is not known.

Per the germline V gene, CDR1 is SGHVS and CDR2 is FQNEAQ. This CDR3 comprises 14 residues. V was trimmed by 4 bases and J by 10 bases, leaving 14 bases between them. Sequencing used immunoSEQ multiplex PCR; TCRdb keeps in-frame clones, though not all of them. Seen here are about 78,000 clones, about 82% observed once, and the top ten hold roughly 3.1%. Study findings and constraints: Repertoires were sampled only after the peak T cell response. The study found vaccine-associated CD4 TCRs spanning spike, dominant at 160-218 and 743-854. Regions left unmutated in variants are reportedly the target of nearly half of spike-specific TCRs. Females outnumbered males among donors, who were mostly white British; clonal diversity was possibly underestimated.

This chain connects TRBV7-8 to TRBJ1-6; a weak D match, TRBD1 (6 bases). The specimen was peripheral blood, collected on day 0 of AZD1222 vaccination. This clonotype was sampled from an adult in good health. DNA of the CDR3: TGTGCCAGCAGCTGGTCAGGGGCGGAATCACCCCTCCACTTT. The encoded protein is CASSWSGAESPLHF.